This record concerns one T cell receptor (beta chain) sequence. Its specificity is unknown. CD45RO-negative cells were positively selected for CCR7, leaving out terminally differentiated effector memory CD45RA+ cells. Donation came from healthy HIV-negative adults that had no recent acute infections or vaccinations. These data are taken from a study of shared clonotypes between healthy human individuals. Whole-study context: Each donor contributed plates that comprised three CD4 naive, three CD4 memory, two CD8 naive and one CD8 memory.

Generated by immunoSEQ multiplex PCR, the TCRdb table keeps only in-frame clones and is missing some. The sample shows 550,000 to 650,000 clones, about 96% of them seen only once. Notes on the study in general: Represented diversity (both genetic and exposure-history) was limited by the small number of donors. On the whole, naive subsets had larger estimated richness than memory subsets had.

Sequenced: naive CD8+ T cells sorted from blood. The sequence derives from a woman aged 25-40 years in good health.

This CDR3 reads CASSPPGTAYSYGYTF. The CDR3 coding sequence is TGTGCCAGCAGCCCACCCGGGACAGCCTACTCCTATGGCTACACCTTC. The chain uses TRBV5-6 and TRBJ1-2; 7 nucleotides align to TRBD1. CDR3 size: 16 residues. V was clipped by 4 bases and J by 4 bases; unmatched bases: 13. The V gene's germline CDR1 is SGHDT and CDR2 YYEEEE. Combining the CDR3 with reference TRBV5-6 and TRBJ1-2 gives the whole variable domain DAGVTQSPTHLIKTRGQQVTLRCSPKSGHDTVSWYQQALGQGPQFIFQYYEEEERQRGNFPDRFSGHQFPNYSSELNVNALLLGDSALYLCASSPPGTAYSYGYTFGSGTRLTVV.